These T cell receptor beta chains were read from a single sample in a study of T cell responses to AZD1222 COVID-19 vaccine. The protocol was immunoSEQ multiplex PCR, while the TCRdb copy is restricted to in-frame clones and leaves out a portion. Of 100,000 or so clones in the sample, 70% to 90% were seen once. The source material was peripheral blood, sampled on day 0 of AZD1222 vaccination. The receptor set was obtained from an adult in good health. CDR3s include the opening cysteine and the closing phenylalanine or tryptophan. D genes are given only for firm matches. Only part of the rows carry a size: once, few, many, or a class if the clone is expanded.

v_gene,abundance,d_gene,j_gene,CDR3aa,CDR3nt
TRBV6-1,NA,NA,TRBJ1-2,CASSEALGPTGGYTF,TGTGCCAGCAGTGAAGCACTGGGCCCTACGGGAGGCTACACCTTC
TRBV7-2,NA,TRBD2,TRBJ2-3,CASRLAGDTDTQYF,TGTGCCAGCAGACTAGCGGGGGACACAGATACGCAGTATTTT
TRBV6-1,NA,NA,TRBJ1-1,CASSDTGMNTEAFF,TGTGCCAGCAGTGACACGGGGATGAACACTGAAGCTTTCTTT
TRBV6-1,NA,NA,TRBJ1-6,CASSDSEGRRSPLHF,TGTGCCAGCAGTGATTCTGAGGGGAGGCGCTCACCCCTCCACTTT
TRBV7-9,few,NA,TRBJ1-1,CASSLLQNTEAFF,TGTGCCAGCAGCTTGCTTCAGAACACTGAAGCTTTCTTT
TRBV5-4,once,TRBD1,TRBJ2-7,CASSYDRGNYEQYF,TGTGCCAGCAGCTATGACAGGGGAAACTACGAGCAGTACTTC
TRBV7-2,NA,TRBD2,TRBJ2-7,CASSSSGGVSEQYF,TGTGCCAGCAGCTCTAGCGGGGGGGTTAGCGAGCAGTACTTC
TRBV7-8,NA,NA,TRBJ1-2,CASSTGEGEGYTF,TGTGCCAGCAGTACGGGGGAGGGGGAAGGCTACACCTTC
TRBV6-6,NA,NA,TRBJ1-1,CASSSTGNTEAFF,TGTGCCAGCAGTTCCACAGGGAACACTGAAGCTTTCTTT
TRBV5-5,NA,NA,TRBJ2-7,CASSSVQGSYEQYF,TGTGCCAGCAGCTCCGTACAGGGCTCCTACGAGCAGTACTTC
TRBV7-2,NA,NA,TRBJ1-1,CASSLGRGNTEAFF,TGTGCCAGCAGCTTGGGGCGGGGGAACACTGAAGCTTTCTTT
TRBV2,NA,TRBD2,TRBJ2-3,CASRFNGRGTDTQYF,TGTGCCAGCAGATTTAACGGGAGGGGCACAGATACGCAGTATTTT
TRBV14,NA,TRBD1,TRBJ1-1,CASSRDSVSLGTEAFF,TGTGCCAGCAGCAGGGACAGCGTTAGTCTGGGCACTGAAGCTTTCTTT
TRBV9,NA,TRBD2,TRBJ2-3,CASSLSGTSADTQYF,TGTGCCAGCAGCCTATCGGGGACTAGCGCCGATACGCAGTATTTT
TRBV9,NA,NA,TRBJ1-4,CASSVLAGANEKLFF,TGTGCCAGCAGCGTATTGGCTGGTGCTAATGAAAAACTGTTTTTT
TRBV29-1,NA,NA,TRBJ1-1,CSAELEGYTEAFF,TGCAGCGCGGAACTTGAGGGGTACACTGAAGCTTTCTTT
TRBV19,NA,NA,TRBJ2-7,CASSMELPYEQYF,TGTGCCAGTAGTATGGAACTACCTTACGAGCAGTACTTC
TRBV6-6,NA,NA,TRBJ1-2,CASSLDSVGGYTF,TGTGCCAGCAGTCTGGACAGTGTTGGCGGCTACACCTTC
TRBV6-5,NA,TRBD1,TRBJ1-5,CASSGTVNQPQHF,TGTGCCAGCTCTGGGACAGTCAATCAGCCCCAGCATTTT
TRBV3-1/TRBV3-2,NA,NA,TRBJ2-1,CASSHRFNGNEQFF,TGTGCCAGCAGCCATCGTTTCAACGGCAATGAGCAGTTCTTC